These T cell receptor beta chains were read from a single sample in a study of shared clonotypes between healthy human individuals. The repertoire was sequenced with immunoSEQ multiplex PCR; TCRdb's copy has only in-frame clones and lacks some. The table lists hundreds of thousands of clones, 95% to 97% of them singletons. Material for sequencing was naive CD8+ T cells sorted from blood. Source of these receptors: a man aged 30-40 years in good health. Each CDR3 is given with its conserved first and last residue. The D gene is left open where the match is weak. Clone size is not always given. Where it is, it says once, few, many or a class for expanded clones.

V gene	clone size	D gene	J gene	CDR3 DNA	CDR3 protein
TRBV28	.	.	TRBJ1-1	TGTGCCAGCAGTTTAGGGGTGTTGGCTGAAGCTTTCTTT	CASSLGVLAEAFF
TRBV30	.	TRBD1	TRBJ2-1	TGTGCCTGGAGTACCGGGACAGGGAGTTACAATGAGCAGTTCTTC	CAWSTGTGSYNEQFF
TRBV7-9	.	.	TRBJ2-1	TGTGCCAGCACCGACATGGGGCAGGGTTTTTCCGACAATGAGCAGTTCTTC	CASTDMGQGFSDNEQFF
TRBV27	.	TRBD2	TRBJ2-1	TGTGCCAGCAGTACCCGGGCCGGGACTAGCGGGAGAAGTGTAGTTGATGAGCAGTTCTTC	CASSTRAGTSGRSVVDEQFF
TRBV29-1	.	TRBD2	TRBJ2-7	TGCAGTGTGACCGGGACTAGCGGGAGTAAGGGGGACGAGCAGTACTTC	CSVTGTSGSKGDEQYF
TRBV10-1	once	TRBD2	TRBJ2-1	TGCGCCAGCAGTGATATAGCGGGAGCCCATTACAATGAGCAGTTCTTC	CASSDIAGAHYNEQFF
TRBV6-5	.	.	TRBJ1-5	TGTGCCAGCAAACTCACCCGGACAGAAAATCAGCCCCAGCATTTT	CASKLTRTENQPQHF
TRBV7-2	.	.	TRBJ2-7	TGTGCCAGCAGCCCAAATGGACCCTACGAGCAGTACTTC	CASSPNGPYEQYF
TRBV7-6	.	.	TRBJ2-5	TGTGCCAGCAGCTTACAGTGGTCGCCTCAAGAGACCCAGTACTTC	CASSLQWSPQETQYF
TRBV5-6	.	.	TRBJ2-1	TGTGCCAGCAGCCGTAGCGGTAGCTCCTACAATGAGCAGTTCTTC	CASSRSGSSYNEQFF
TRBV7-9	.	.	TRBJ2-7	TGTGCCAGCAGCTTAGCGGGACCGAGCTACGAGCAGTACTTC	CASSLAGPSYEQYF
TRBV4-1	.	.	TRBJ1-3	TGCGCCAGCAGCCAAGGGGCGTATGGAAACACCATATATTTT	CASSQGAYGNTIYF
TRBV29-1	.	.	TRBJ2-7	TGCAGCGCAACCACAGGAACAAAGGGATACGAGCAGTACTTC	CSATTGTKGYEQYF
TRBV27	.	.	TRBJ1-1	TGTGCCAGCAGGCATTCAGGTACTGAAGCTTTCTTT	CASRHSGTEAFF
TRBV19	.	TRBD1	TRBJ1-2	TGTGCCATTCCCTCGGACAGGGGCTATGGCTACACCTTC	CAIPSDRGYGYTF
TRBV14	.	.	TRBJ1-1	TGTGCCAGCAGCGGACGGACAGCCTCGGGATTGAACACTGAAGCTTTCTTT	CASSGRTASGLNTEAFF
TRBV4-2	.	.	TRBJ2-1	TGTGCCAGCAGCCAAGAACGGAGCGGCTTCTACAATGAGCAGTTCTTC	CASSQERSGFYNEQFF
TRBV4-1	.	.	TRBJ2-7	TGCGCCAGCAGCCAAGACCCCTACGAGCAGTACTTC	CASSQDPYEQYF
TRBV6-5	.	.	TRBJ2-7	TGTGCCAGCCATGGAGACTCATACGAGCAGTACTTC	CASHGDSYEQYF
TRBV11-2	.	TRBD1	TRBJ1-4	TGTGCCAGCAGCCCATGGACAGGCCTTGCAACTAATGAAAAACTGTTTTTT	CASSPWTGLATNEKLFF
TRBV11-1	.	.	TRBJ2-7	TGTGCCAGCAGCCCCTCGGGGCTAACCTACGAGCAGTACTTC	CASSPSGLTYEQYF
TRBV29-1	.	.	TRBJ2-3	TGCAGCGTTGAAGAGCCGTGGACAGATACGCAGTATTTT	CSVEEPWTDTQYF
TRBV6-5	.	.	TRBJ2-3	TGTGCCAGCGGTCGTGCGGCAGATCTAGATACGCAGTATTTT	CASGRAADLDTQYF
TRBV5-1	.	.	TRBJ2-1	TGCGCCAGCAGCTTCACCGGTTACAATGAGCAGTTCTTC	CASSFTGYNEQFF
TRBV9	.	.	TRBJ1-2	TGTGCCAGCAGCGTAGAGGCCGAAGGGGGTTCTAACTATGGCTACACCTTC	CASSVEAEGGSNYGYTF
TRBV15	.	.	TRBJ2-1	TGTGCCACCAGCAGAGATATTCGGGGGAGCTCCTACAATGAGCAGTTCTTC	CATSRDIRGSSYNEQFF
TRBV7-9	.	TRBD1	TRBJ2-7	TGTGCCAGCAGCTCCCTACAGGGGGCAGTCGGCGAGCAGTACTTC	CASSSLQGAVGEQYF
TRBV6-1	.	.	TRBJ2-1	TGTGCCAGCAGTGGGAGCCCCGTAAGCTCCTACAATGAGCAGTTCTTC	CASSGSPVSSYNEQFF
TRBV4-2	.	TRBD1	TRBJ2-5	TGTGCCAGCGCGAAGGGGGCTACGGAGACCCAGTACTTC	CASAKGATETQYF
TRBV9	few	.	TRBJ1-1	TGTGCCAGCAGCGTAGAAGGGACACCGAACACTGAAGCTTTCTTT	CASSVEGTPNTEAFF
TRBV4-1	.	.	TRBJ1-2	TGCGCCAGCAGCCAAGGAAGGGACTATGGCTACACCTTC	CASSQGRDYGYTF
TRBV18	.	.	TRBJ2-7	TGTGCCAGCTCAGAAGTGGCGGGGCCTTACGAGCAGTACTTC	CASSEVAGPYEQYF
TRBV29-1	.	.	TRBJ2-7	TGCAGCGTTGAAGATCAGGGTCCCCCACACTACGAGCAGTACTTC	CSVEDQGPPHYEQYF
TRBV5-5	.	.	TRBJ2-7	TGTGCCAGCAGCTGGGGACGCCTAGTAGGTACCAGCTACGAGCAGTACTTC	CASSWGRLVGTSYEQYF
TRBV7-9	.	.	TRBJ2-5	TGTGCCAGCAGCTATCAAGAGACCCAGTACTTC	CASSYQETQYF
TRBV7-9	.	TRBD1	TRBJ2-2	TGTGCCAGCAGCCCCCCACTTAAGGGGGCGAGTGGCACCGGGGAGCTGTTTTTT	CASSPPLKGASGTGELFF
TRBV2	.	.	TRBJ2-7	TGTGCCAGCAGTGGGGGGTGGGCAGCCTATGTCGAGCAGTACTTC	CASSGGWAAYVEQYF
TRBV27	.	.	TRBJ2-7	TGTGCCAGCAGTTTAGTCCCAGGGAACTACGAGCAGTACTTC	CASSLVPGNYEQYF
TRBV7-9	once	TRBD1	TRBJ2-7	TGTGCCAGCAGCTTAGGACAGGGGTTAACCTCCTACGAGCAGTACTTC	CASSLGQGLTSYEQYF
TRBV15	.	.	TRBJ1-1	TGTGCCACCAGCAGAGATTGGGGGAATACTGAAGCTTTCTTT	CATSRDWGNTEAFF
TRBV2	.	.	TRBJ2-5	TGTGCCAGCCCCTCTGGAGGGACCCAGTACTTC	CASPSGGTQYF
TRBV6-1	once	.	TRBJ1-5	TGTGCCAGCAGTGAAGTGCAAGTCAGGAGCAATCAGCCCCAGCATTTT	CASSEVQVRSNQPQHF
TRBV5-6	.	.	TRBJ2-7	TGTGCCAGCGCCGGAGGGAGTGCACCCTACGAGCAGTACTTC	CASAGGSAPYEQYF
TRBV15	.	.	TRBJ1-1	TGTGCCACCAGCCATGAGAGGAGGGTGGACACTGAAGCTTTCTTT	CATSHERRVDTEAFF
TRBV19	.	TRBD1	TRBJ1-5	TGTGCCAGACCACCTCCGGGACAGGGGTGGGATCAGCCCCAGCATTTT	CARPPPGQGWDQPQHF
TRBV6-6	.	TRBD2	TRBJ2-7	TGTGCCAGCAGACTCGGGGGGACCCTTTTGGACGAGCAGTACTTC	CASRLGGTLLDEQYF
TRBV7-6	.	TRBD1	TRBJ2-5	TGTGCCAGCAGCCACCTGGACAGGGGGGAAAAGACCCAGTACTTC	CASSHLDRGEKTQYF
TRBV10-1	.	.	TRBJ1-2	TGCGCCAGCAGGGCAAGACAGAGGAACTATGGCTACACCTTC	CASRARQRNYGYTF
TRBV6-1	once	.	TRBJ2-1	TGTGCCAGCAGTGGTCGGCTAAGCTCCTACAATGAGCAGTTCTTC	CASSGRLSSYNEQFF
TRBV10-3	.	.	TRBJ2-7	TGTGCCATCAGTGAGGCGGGACATAGCTCCTACGAGCAGTACTTC	CAISEAGHSSYEQYF
TRBV7-2	.	.	TRBJ2-7	TGTGCCAGCAGCTTAGCGGGAGGTTACGAGCAGTACTTC	CASSLAGGYEQYF
TRBV4-1	.	TRBD1	TRBJ2-6	TGCGCCAGCAGCCAAGATGCGGACAGGCTCGATCTATCTGGGGCCAACGTCCTGACTTTC	CASSQDADRLDLSGANVLTF
TRBV5-1	.	.	TRBJ2-7	TGCGCCAGCAGCTTGGTCATCGGCTACGAGCAGTACTTC	CASSLVIGYEQYF
TRBV4-1	.	.	TRBJ2-2	TGCGCCAGCAGCCAGCAGGGTGCTCGGACCGGGGAGCTGTTTTTT	CASSQQGARTGELFF
TRBV5-4	.	.	TRBJ2-1	TGTGCCAGCAGCTTGGTACGGGAGTCGTCCGAGCAGTTCTTC	CASSLVRESSEQFF
TRBV27	.	.	TRBJ2-7	TGTGCCAGCAGTCAGGCCCCGGGCGTTTACGAGCAGTACTTC	CASSQAPGVYEQYF
TRBV18	.	.	TRBJ2-7	TGTGCCAGCTCACCACCTCAAAGATACGAGCAGTACTTC	CASSPPQRYEQYF
TRBV7-9	.	.	TRBJ2-3	TGTGCCAGCAGCTTAGGCGGGATCACAGATACGCAGTATTTT	CASSLGGITDTQYF
TRBV5-5	.	.	TRBJ1-4	TGTGCCAGCAGCGTCTACAGGGTGGAGGAAAAACTGTTTTTT	CASSVYRVEEKLFF